The clone carrying this TCR delta chain has a handful of counts. This probably arose from a read error, given a far larger clone one base away. Other nucleotide sequences in the sample specify the same CDR3. This record comes from a study of gamma-delta chains in newborns, infants, children. Overall study: Innate gammadelta T cells reportedly expand polyclonally right after birth, driven by microbial exposure, per the title.

This CDR3 spans 17 amino acids. Per the germline V gene, CDR1 is GEAIGNYY and CDR2 is EKD. TCRdb called clones anew from the reads with CATT. The data contain around 1,300 delta-chain clones, 0.9% to 1.2% of them singletons. Sequences were obtained from blood. The sequence came from a child in good health. The chain uses TRDV2 and TRDJ1; the match to TRDD3 covers 12 bases. The CDR3 loop is CACDTLGDTLNTDKLIF. The CDR3 DNA reads as TGTGCCTGTGACACCCTGGGGGATACGCTGAACACCGACAAACTCATCTTT.